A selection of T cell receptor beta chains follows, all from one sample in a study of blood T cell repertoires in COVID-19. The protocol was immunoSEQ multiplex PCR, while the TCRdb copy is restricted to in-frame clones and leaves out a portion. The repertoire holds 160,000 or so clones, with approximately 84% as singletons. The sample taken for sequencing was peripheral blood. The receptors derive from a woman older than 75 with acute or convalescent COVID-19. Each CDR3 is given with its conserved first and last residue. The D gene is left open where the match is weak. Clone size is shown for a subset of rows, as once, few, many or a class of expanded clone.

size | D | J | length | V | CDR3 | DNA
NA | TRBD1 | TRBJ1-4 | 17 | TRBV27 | CASSRRQGAATNEKLFF | TGTGCCAGCAGTAGAAGACAGGGGGCAGCGACTAATGAAAAACTGTTTTTT
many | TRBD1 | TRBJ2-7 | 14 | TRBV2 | CASSPGTGVDEQYF | TGTGCCAGCAGCCCCGGGACAGGGGTCGACGAGCAGTACTTC
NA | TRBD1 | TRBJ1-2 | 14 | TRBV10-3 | CAISESGTAYGYTF | TGTGCCATCAGTGAGTCGGGGACAGCTTATGGCTACACCTTC
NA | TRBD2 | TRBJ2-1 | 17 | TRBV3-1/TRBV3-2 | CASSRRGTSGRYNEQFF | TGTGCCAGCAGTCGGAGAGGGACTAGCGGGAGGTATAATGAGCAGTTCTTC
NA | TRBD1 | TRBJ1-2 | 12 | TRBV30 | CAWSVTGTGYTF | TGTGCCTGGAGTGTGACAGGGACCGGCTACACCTTC
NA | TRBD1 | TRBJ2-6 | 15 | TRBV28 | CASRTGASGANVLTF | TGTGCCAGCAGGACAGGGGCCTCTGGGGCCAACGTCCTGACTTTC
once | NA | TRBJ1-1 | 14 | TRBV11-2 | CASSGGAVNTEAFF | TGTGCCAGCAGCGGGGGGGCAGTGAACACTGAAGCTTTCTTT
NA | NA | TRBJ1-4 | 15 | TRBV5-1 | CASSLEAGLYEKLFF | TGCGCCAGCAGCTTGGAGGCAGGGTTGTATGAAAAACTGTTTTTT
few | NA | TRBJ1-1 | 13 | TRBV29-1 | CSVEGAMNTEAFF | TGCAGCGTTGAAGGCGCAATGAACACTGAAGCTTTCTTT
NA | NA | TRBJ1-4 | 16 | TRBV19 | CASTSQGYATNEKLFF | TGTGCCAGTACCTCCCAGGGGTATGCAACTAATGAAAAACTGTTTTTT
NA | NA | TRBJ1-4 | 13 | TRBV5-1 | CASSDGGFEKLFF | TGCGCCAGCAGCGACGGGGGATTTGAAAAACTGTTTTTT